These T cell receptor beta chains were read from a single sample in a study of cytomegalovirus exposure and HLA in healthy donors. Libraries were prepared by immunoSEQ multiplex PCR; TCRdb keeps only in-frame clonotypes and omits some of them. The table lists roughly 120,000 clones, more than 80% of them singletons, with just over 2.5% in the top ten. Sequencing was performed on PBMCs. Every receptor here comes from a man aged 30 to 39 in good health and CMV-seronegative. CDR3s include the opening cysteine and the closing phenylalanine or tryptophan. D genes are given only for firm matches. Rows may omit the clone size; those that give it use once, few, many or a size class.

TRBV7-9	NA	TRBJ1-2	NA	TGTGCCAGCAGCCCTCAACCGGGAAACTATGGCTACACCTTC	CASSPQPGNYGYTF
TRBV29-1	NA	TRBJ1-1	NA	TGCAGCGTTGAACCCGGGCAGGGCACTGAAGCTTTCTTT	CSVEPGQGTEAFF
TRBV29-1	NA	TRBJ1-1	few	TGCAGCGTTGTAGTCGCTCGGGGATCGAACACTGAAGCTTTCTTT	CSVVVARGSNTEAFF
TRBV5-1	TRBD2	TRBJ2-7	NA	TGCGCCAGCAGCTTGGGGGGGGGTTACGAGCAGTACTTC	CASSLGGGYEQYF
TRBV28	NA	TRBJ2-5	NA	TGTGCCAGCAGGGGTTCATCTGGCGGTCGGACCCAGTACTTC	CASRGSSGGRTQYF
TRBV5-1	TRBD2	TRBJ2-3	NA	TGCGCCAGCAGCCTCCTCCAACTAGCGGGAGTAGGTGATACGCAGTATTTT	CASSLLQLAGVGDTQYF
TRBV27	NA	TRBJ2-2	NA	TGTGCCAGCAGTTCCGGGTCCACCTTCTCCGGGGAGCTGTTTTTT	CASSSGSTFSGELFF
TRBV7-8	NA	TRBJ2-1	NA	TGTGCCAGCAGCTTAATAGCGTTGGGGATCTCCTACAATGAGCAGTTCTTC	CASSLIALGISYNEQFF
TRBV6-6	NA	TRBJ2-7	NA	TGTGCCAGCACCCTCGAGAGGGGGAGCTCCTACGAGCAGTACTTC	CASTLERGSSYEQYF
TRBV4-1	NA	TRBJ2-2	few	TGCGCCAGCAGCCAAGAAGAGGCTTTGTCCGGGGAGCTGTTTTTT	CASSQEEALSGELFF
TRBV19	TRBD1	TRBJ2-7	NA	TGTGCCAGTAGTAGACAGGGTAGGTACGAGCAGTACTTC	CASSRQGRYEQYF
TRBV11-2	TRBD2	TRBJ2-3	few	TGTGCCAGCAGCTTAGAACTAGCGGGAGCGAGAGATACGCAGTATTTT	CASSLELAGARDTQYF
TRBV5-1	TRBD2	TRBJ2-1	few	TGCGCCAGCAGCTTGGGACTAGCGGAATCCAGCTCCTACAATGAGCAGTTCTTC	CASSLGLAESSSYNEQFF
TRBV7-2	TRBD1	TRBJ2-7	NA	TGTGCCAGCAGCTTCAGGACAGGCTCCTACGAGCAGTACTTC	CASSFRTGSYEQYF
TRBV11-3	TRBD1	TRBJ1-1	NA	TGTGCCAGCAGCCCAGGACAGGGAGCGAACACTGAAGCTTTCTTT	CASSPGQGANTEAFF
TRBV13	TRBD1	TRBJ1-3	NA	TGTGCCAGCAGCAAATTTACAGGGGAAAACACCATATATTTT	CASSKFTGENTIYF
TRBV7-8	NA	TRBJ2-7	NA	TGTGCCAGCAGCTTAGAGTCAGCGCAGAGCTCCTACGAGCAGTACTTC	CASSLESAQSSYEQYF
TRBV11-2	NA	TRBJ2-1	NA	TGTGCCAGCAGCTTAGCACAGATCCAATACAATGAGCAGTTCTTC	CASSLAQIQYNEQFF
TRBV10-1	NA	TRBJ1-1	NA	TGCGCCAGCAGTGCGGTACTTCTGAACACTGAAGCTTTCTTT	CASSAVLLNTEAFF
TRBV4-1	TRBD2	TRBJ2-7	NA	TGCGCCAGCAGCCAAATAGCGGGAGTATCCTACGAGCAGTACTTC	CASSQIAGVSYEQYF
TRBV19	TRBD2	TRBJ2-3	NA	TGTGCCAGTAGTACCGGACTAGCGCAGTATTTT	CASSTGLAQYF
TRBV13	TRBD2	TRBJ2-7	NA	TGTGCCAGCAGCGACACTAGCGGGAGTTGGTACGAGCAGTACTTC	CASSDTSGSWYEQYF
TRBV5-4	NA	TRBJ1-5	few	TGTGCCAGCAGCCAGGATGGGGGCGCTCAGCCCCAGAATTTT	CASSQDGGAQPQNF
TRBV5-1	NA	TRBJ2-5	NA	TGCGCCAGCAGCTTGGGGCAGTCGGAGACCCAGTACTTC	CASSLGQSETQYF
TRBV29-1	TRBD1	TRBJ1-1	few	TGCAGCGTTGACTTCGGGACAGTGAACACTGAAGCTTTCTTT	CSVDFGTVNTEAFF
TRBV9	NA	TRBJ2-5	NA	TGTGCCAGCAGCGTATCTAATTCCGAGGGAGAGACCCAGTACTTC	CASSVSNSEGETQYF
TRBV6-1	NA	TRBJ1-1	NA	TGTGCCAGCAGTGAATGGGGAGAAGGCACTGAAGCTTTCTTT	CASSEWGEGTEAFF
TRBV7-9	NA	TRBJ1-2	NA	TGTTCCAGCAGCTTATCGGGGAACTATGGCTACACCTTC	CSSSLSGNYGYTF
TRBV25-1	TRBD1	TRBJ2-3	NA	TGTGCCAGCACCTCGACAGGGGCAAGCACAGATACGCAGTATTTT	CASTSTGASTDTQYF
TRBV5-6	NA	TRBJ1-5	NA	TGTGCCAGCAGCTTGGGATACAGCAATCAGCCCCAGAATTTT	CASSLGYSNQPQNF
TRBV6-6	NA	TRBJ2-6	few	TGTGCCAGCCGGGGCTCTGGGGCCAACGTCCTGACTTTC	CASRGSGANVLTF
TRBV28	NA	TRBJ2-6	NA	TGTGCCAGCAGTTTAGTACTGGGCGCTGGGGCCAACGTCCTGACTTTC	CASSLVLGAGANVLTF
TRBV5-1	NA	TRBJ2-1	NA	TGCGCCAGCAGCTTGAACAGACCCTACAATGAGCAGTTCTTC	CASSLNRPYNEQFF
TRBV5-5	NA	TRBJ2-1	NA	TGTGCCAGCAGCTTGGGGTGGCGTGAGGTAAATGAGCAGTTCTTC	CASSLGWREVNEQFF
TRBV11-3	TRBD2	TRBJ2-5	once	TGTGCCAGCAGCTCGAGGGGAGGGTACCAAGAGACCCAGTACTTC	CASSSRGGYQETQYF
TRBV20-1	NA	TRBJ2-3	NA	TGCAGTGCTAGAGGTAAAGATACGCAGTATTTT	CSARGKDTQYF
TRBV10-2	NA	TRBJ2-7	NA	TGCGCCAGCAGTGAGGCGGATACCTACGAGCAGTACTTC	CASSEADTYEQYF
TRBV6-1	NA	TRBJ2-2	NA	TGTGCCAGCCGACAGGAGGAGAAGGTGTTTTTT	CASRQEEKVFF
TRBV28	NA	TRBJ1-2	once	TGTGCCAGCAGCCTGCCACAGGGCTCGGCGAGCTACACCTTC	CASSLPQGSASYTF
TRBV10-2	NA	TRBJ1-5	NA	TGCGCCAGCAGTGAGAACAAGTTTCAGGGTTCGCCCCAGCATTTT	CASSENKFQGSPQHF
TRBV30	TRBD1	TRBJ1-4	NA	TGTGCCTGGACTAAAGGGGGCGAAAAACTGTTTTTT	CAWTKGGEKLFF
TRBV7-3	NA	TRBJ2-1	NA	TGTGCCAGCAGCTTACACTATTACGATGAGCAGTTCTTC	CASSLHYYDEQFF
TRBV5-1	TRBD2	TRBJ2-3	NA	TGCGCCAGCAGCTTGGGGCAAAGGCTAGCGGGCACAGATACGCAGTATTTT	CASSLGQRLAGTDTQYF
TRBV5-1	NA	TRBJ2-1	once	TGCGCCAGCAGCCTACAGACACACGGTGAGCAGTTCTTC	CASSLQTHGEQFF
TRBV6-5	NA	TRBJ2-2	NA	TGTGCCAGCAGTTACTCACTAGAGAACACCGGGGAGCTGTTTTTT	CASSYSLENTGELFF
TRBV11-2	TRBD2	TRBJ2-7	NA	TGTGCCAGCAGCTTAGCGGGACTAGCGGGAGGTCGGAACGAGCAGTACTTC	CASSLAGLAGGRNEQYF
TRBV7-2	NA	TRBJ2-3	few	TGTGCCAGCAGCTTAGCGGGTCAGGGTACATCAGATACGCAGTATTTT	CASSLAGQGTSDTQYF
TRBV4-3	TRBD2	TRBJ2-3	few	TGCGCCAGCAGCCGAACTAGCGGGAGCGCAGATACGCAGTATTTT	CASSRTSGSADTQYF
TRBV15	TRBD1	TRBJ2-6	NA	TGTGCCACCAGCAGAGACCCGACAGGGGGAGCATCTGGGGCCAACGTCCTGACTTTC	CATSRDPTGGASGANVLTF
TRBV6-4	TRBD1	TRBJ1-1	NA	TGTGCCAGCAAGGCTCAGACAGGGGGCAAAACTGAAGCTTTCTTT	CASKAQTGGKTEAFF
TRBV19	NA	TRBJ2-3	NA	TGTGCCAGTAGTACGCCTCCATCGGCAGATACGCAGTATTTT	CASSTPPSADTQYF
TRBV11-2	TRBD2	TRBJ2-1	NA	TGTGCCAGCAGCCCCGGATACGTAGCGGGATGGTTGGACAATGAGCAGTTCTTC	CASSPGYVAGWLDNEQFF
TRBV30	NA	TRBJ2-7	once	TGTGCCTGGAACGAACTTGAGGAGGACGAGCAGTACTTC	CAWNELEEDEQYF